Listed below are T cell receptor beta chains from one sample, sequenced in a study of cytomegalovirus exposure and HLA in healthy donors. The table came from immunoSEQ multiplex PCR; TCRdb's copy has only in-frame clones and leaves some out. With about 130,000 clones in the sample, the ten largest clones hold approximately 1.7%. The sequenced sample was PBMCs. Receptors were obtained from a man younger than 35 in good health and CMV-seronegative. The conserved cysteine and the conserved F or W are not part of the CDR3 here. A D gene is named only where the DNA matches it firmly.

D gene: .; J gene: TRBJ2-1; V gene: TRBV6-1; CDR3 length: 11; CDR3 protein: ASSPEEYNEQF
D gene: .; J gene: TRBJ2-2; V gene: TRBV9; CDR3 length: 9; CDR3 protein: ASKGAGELF
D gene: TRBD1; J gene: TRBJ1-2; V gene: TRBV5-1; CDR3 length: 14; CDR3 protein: ASSLDRGVIFNGYT
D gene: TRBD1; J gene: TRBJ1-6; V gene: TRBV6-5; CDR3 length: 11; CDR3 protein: ASTSGTDSPLH
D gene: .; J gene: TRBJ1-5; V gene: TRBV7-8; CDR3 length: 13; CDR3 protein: ASSLDGGSSSPQH
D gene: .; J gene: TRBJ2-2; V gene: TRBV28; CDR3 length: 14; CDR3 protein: ASRPFGGGSTGELF
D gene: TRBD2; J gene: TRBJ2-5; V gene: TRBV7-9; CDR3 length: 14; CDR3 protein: ASSLVALAGTETQY
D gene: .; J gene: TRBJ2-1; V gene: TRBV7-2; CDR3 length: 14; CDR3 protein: ASSLGLSASYNEQF
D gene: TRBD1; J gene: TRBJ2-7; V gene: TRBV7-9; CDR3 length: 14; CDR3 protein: ASSWASGTGPYEQY
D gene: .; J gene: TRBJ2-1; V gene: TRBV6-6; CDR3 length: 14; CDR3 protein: ASMPVEGIVYNEQF
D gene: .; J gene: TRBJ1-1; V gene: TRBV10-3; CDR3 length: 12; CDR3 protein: AISDAGGNTEAF
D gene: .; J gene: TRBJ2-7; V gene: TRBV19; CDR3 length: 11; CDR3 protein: ASSIVQGREQY
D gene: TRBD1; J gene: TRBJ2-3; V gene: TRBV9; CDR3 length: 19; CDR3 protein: ASSSSGLGQGAIIVSDTQY
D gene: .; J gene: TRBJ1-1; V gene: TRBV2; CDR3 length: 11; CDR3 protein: ASSQTLNTEAF
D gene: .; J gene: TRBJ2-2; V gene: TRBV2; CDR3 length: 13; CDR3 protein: ACSVRRGRTGELF
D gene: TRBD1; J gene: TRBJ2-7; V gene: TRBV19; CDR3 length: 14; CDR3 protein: ASSNPGQGNYYEQY
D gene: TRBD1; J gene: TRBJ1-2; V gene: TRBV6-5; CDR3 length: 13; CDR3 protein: ASSFPGQGAHGYT
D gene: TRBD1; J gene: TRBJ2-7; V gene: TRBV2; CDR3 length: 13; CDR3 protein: ASSVGTGDVYEQY
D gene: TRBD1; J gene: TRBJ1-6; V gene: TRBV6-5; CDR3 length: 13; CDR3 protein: ASSYTGGKNSPLH
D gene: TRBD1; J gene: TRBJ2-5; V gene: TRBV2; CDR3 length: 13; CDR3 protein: ASSELLGGGETQY
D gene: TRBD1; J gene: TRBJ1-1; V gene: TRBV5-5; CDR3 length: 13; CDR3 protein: ASSRGDRDNFEAF
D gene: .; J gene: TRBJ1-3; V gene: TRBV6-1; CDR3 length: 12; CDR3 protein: ASSLGESGNTIY
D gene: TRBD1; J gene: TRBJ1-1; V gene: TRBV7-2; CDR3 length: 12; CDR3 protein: ASSVRQGNTEAF
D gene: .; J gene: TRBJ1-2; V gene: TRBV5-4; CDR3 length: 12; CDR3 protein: ASSLPGSNYGYT
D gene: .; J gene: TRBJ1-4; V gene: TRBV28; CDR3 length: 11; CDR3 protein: ASSSLDSEKLF
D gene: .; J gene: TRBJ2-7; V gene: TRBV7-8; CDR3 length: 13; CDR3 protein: ASSLGVRVSYEQY
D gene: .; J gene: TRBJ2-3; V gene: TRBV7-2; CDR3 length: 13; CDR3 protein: ASSLQTKFTDTQY
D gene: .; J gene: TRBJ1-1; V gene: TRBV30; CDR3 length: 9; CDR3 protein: AWSGHPKAF
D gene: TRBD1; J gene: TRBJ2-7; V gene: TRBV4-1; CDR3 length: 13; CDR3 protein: ASSQVGQGVYEQY
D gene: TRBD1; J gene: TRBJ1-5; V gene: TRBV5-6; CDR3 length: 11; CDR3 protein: ASSEQGIQPQH
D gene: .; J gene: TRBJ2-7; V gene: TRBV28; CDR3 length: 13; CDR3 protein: ASSPRQGGVGRQY
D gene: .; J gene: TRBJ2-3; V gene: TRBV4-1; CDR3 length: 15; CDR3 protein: ASSQVVSGVSTDTQY
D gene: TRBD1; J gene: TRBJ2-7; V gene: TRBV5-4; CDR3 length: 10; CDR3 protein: ASSSTGVEQY
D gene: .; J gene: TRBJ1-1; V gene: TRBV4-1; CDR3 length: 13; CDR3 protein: ASSHPTAVTPEAF
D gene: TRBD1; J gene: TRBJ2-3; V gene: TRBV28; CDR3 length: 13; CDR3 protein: ASASGTGGIDTQY
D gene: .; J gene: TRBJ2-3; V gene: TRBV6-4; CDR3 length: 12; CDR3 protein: ARARQASTDTQY
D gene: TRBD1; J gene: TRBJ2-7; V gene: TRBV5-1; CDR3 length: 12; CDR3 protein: ASSLDRVSGEQY
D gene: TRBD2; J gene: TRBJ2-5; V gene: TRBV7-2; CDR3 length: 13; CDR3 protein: ASSASGGPWETQY
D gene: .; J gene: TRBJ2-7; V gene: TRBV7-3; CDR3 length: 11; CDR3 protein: ASSLSGSYEQY
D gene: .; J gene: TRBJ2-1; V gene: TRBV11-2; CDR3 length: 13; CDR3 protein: ASSPDRDFYNEQF
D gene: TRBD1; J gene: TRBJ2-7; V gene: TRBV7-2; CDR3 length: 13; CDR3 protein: ASSPRTGRGVEQY